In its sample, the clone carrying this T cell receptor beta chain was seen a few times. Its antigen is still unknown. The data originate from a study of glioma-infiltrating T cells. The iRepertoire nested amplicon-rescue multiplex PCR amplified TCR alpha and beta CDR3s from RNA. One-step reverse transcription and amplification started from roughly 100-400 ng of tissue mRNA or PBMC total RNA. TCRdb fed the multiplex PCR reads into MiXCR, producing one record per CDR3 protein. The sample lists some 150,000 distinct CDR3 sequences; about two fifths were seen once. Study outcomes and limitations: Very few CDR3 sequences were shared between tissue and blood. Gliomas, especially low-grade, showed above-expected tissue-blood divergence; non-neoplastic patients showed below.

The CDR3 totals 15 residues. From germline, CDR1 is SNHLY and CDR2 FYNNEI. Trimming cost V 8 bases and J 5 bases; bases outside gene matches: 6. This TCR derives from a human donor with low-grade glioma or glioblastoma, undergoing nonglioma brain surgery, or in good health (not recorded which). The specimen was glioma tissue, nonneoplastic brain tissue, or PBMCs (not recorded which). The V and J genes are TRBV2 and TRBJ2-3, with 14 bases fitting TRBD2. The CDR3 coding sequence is TGTGCCAGCGCCGGGACTAGCGGGAGTGGAGATACGCAGTATTTT. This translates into CASAGTSGSGDTQYF. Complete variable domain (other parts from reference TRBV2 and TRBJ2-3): EPEVTQTPSHQVTQMGQEVILRCVPISNHLYFYWYRQILGQKVEFLVSFYNNEISEKSEIFDDQFSVERPDGSNFTLKIRSTKLEDSAMYFCASAGTSGSGDTQYFGPGTRLTVL.